Presented here are 8 T cell receptor beta chains from one specimen sequenced in a study of blood T cell repertoires in COVID-19. Generated by immunoSEQ multiplex PCR, the TCRdb table keeps only in-frame clones and is missing some. This table has about 140,000 clones, around 90% appearing once. The specimen was peripheral blood. The receptors derive from a man aged 65-85 years with acute or convalescent COVID-19.

V usage is TRBV4-2 and J usage is TRBJ2-2; D is ambiguous. This CDR3 contains 16 residues. Trimming cost V 1 base and J 1 base, with 10 bases left between them. Germline loops: CDR1 LGHNA, CDR2 YNFKEQ. The CDR3 DNA sequence: TGTGCCAGCAGCCAAGGCTCGGTATTGAACACCGGGGAGCTGTTTTTT. Encoded protein: CASSQGSVLNTGELFF.

This chain joins TRBV28 and TRBJ2-7, with TRBD2 matching 9 bases. The ends lost 6 bases at V and 5 bases at J; junction bases unmatched: 14. CDR1 is MDHEN and CDR2 is SYDVKM in the germline V gene. The CDR3 covers 16 residues. The DNA of the CDR3 is TGTGCCAGCAGCCAAGGGTTAGCGGGAGCAAAGCACGAGCAGTACTTC. Protein: CASSQGLAGAKHEQYF.

V gene TRBV19 combines with J gene TRBJ2-5, with a possible D match to TRBD1 (6 bases). This CDR3 has 14 amino acids. CDR1 is LNHDA, CDR2 SQIVND, per germline (reference sequence). Trimming stripped 2 bases from V and 5 bases from J, with 12 bases between. CDR3 bases: TGTGCCAGTAGTATAACAGGGACGCGGGAGACCCAGTACTTC. Encoded protein: CASSITGTRETQYF.

This clone occurred once. This chain uses TRBV2 with TRBJ2-5; 9 bases match TRBD2. The V gene's germline CDR1 is SNHLY and CDR2 FYNNEI. CDR3 length: 13 residues. J lost 3 bases, V lost 7 bases, and 3 bases had no gene match. CDR3 residues: CASTQREEETQYF. The CDR3, as DNA: TGTGCCAGCACTCAGCGGGAGGAAGAGACCCAGTACTTC.

The V call is TRBV27, the J call TRBJ2-1, with D possibly being TRBD2 (5 bases). Germline V gene sequence: CDR1 MNHEY, CDR2 SMNVEV (reference sequence). CDR3 length equals 15 residues. Trimming took off 3 bases at V and 0 bases at J, with 9 bases between the two ends. CDR3 nucleotide sequence: TGTGCCAGCAGTTTTTCGGGGAGCTCCTACAATGAGCAGTTCTTC. The encoded protein is CASSFSGSSYNEQFF.

This chain joins TRBV19 and TRBJ1-5; TRBD1 matches at 10 bases. The CDR3 loop spans 13 amino acids. The germline V gene encodes CDR1 LNHDA and CDR2 SQIVND (reference sequence). After removal of 6 bases from V and 7 bases from J, the junction contained 3 bases not matched to a gene. CDR3 bases: TGTGCCAGTAGCGGGACAGGGGACCAGCCCCAGCATTTT. It specifies CASSGTGDQPQHF.

The chain combines TRBV5-5 with TRBJ2-5, with TRBD2 identical over 15 bases. This CDR3 comprises 17 residues. CDR1 SGHKS and CDR2 YYEKEE come from the germline V gene (reference sequence). The V gene end was trimmed by 2 bases and the J gene end by 5 bases; junction bases not matched to a gene: 7. The DNA for the CDR3 is TGTGCCAGCAGCTTAGGACTAGCGGGGGGGCCTGGTGAGACCCAGTACTTC. This sequence encodes CASSLGLAGGPGETQYF.

The V gene is TRBV7-2, the J gene TRBJ2-7; tentatively, D is TRBD2 (6 bases). Trimming shortened V by 6 bases and J by 2 bases, and 11 bases separated the two germline ends. Germline V gene data show CDR1 as SGHTA and CDR2 as FQGNSA. This CDR3 has 13 amino acids. The CDR3 here is CASRRGIPYEQYF. CDR3 sequence (DNA): TGTGCCAGCAGGCGGGGAATTCCCTACGAGCAGTACTTC. The full variable domain, in which reference TRBV7-2 and TRBJ2-7 provide the parts outside the CDR3, is GAGVSQSPSNKVTEKGKDVELRCDPISGHTALYWYRQSLGQGLEFLIYFQGNSAPDKSGLPSDRFSAERTGGSVSTLTIQRTQQEDSAVYLCASRRGIPYEQYFGPGTRLTVT.